This T cell receptor beta chain was recovered during a study of shared clonotypes between healthy human individuals. The CDR3 spans 14 residues. CDR1 is MDHEN and CDR2 is SYDVKM in the germline V gene. V was pared by 6 bases and J by 8 bases, with 10 bases of the junction left unmatched. This table comes from immunoSEQ multiplex PCR, and its TCRdb copy is limited to in-frame clones, with some not included. The table lists approximately 1,000,000 clones, 70% to 85% of them singletons. This chain joins TRBV28 and TRBJ2-3; 8 positions match TRBD2. Sample: memory CD4+ T cells from PBMCs. Subset denoted: CD45RA-negative fraction. The TCR comes from a man aged 18 to 29 in good health. Some clones in this sample may be carry-over from other donors' samples. Here the CDR3 DNA reads TGTGCCAGCAGCAGACCAGCGGGAGCAGGTACGCAGTATTTT. This gives the protein CASSRPAGAGTQYF. The variable domain in full, with the rest retrieved from reference TRBV28 and TRBJ2-3, is DVKVTQSSRYLVKRTGEKVFLECVQDMDHENMFWYRQDPGLGLRLIYFSYDVKMKEKGDIPEGYSVSREKKERFSLILESASTNQTSMYLCASSRPAGAGTQYFGPGTRLTVL.